These 14 T cell receptor beta chains came from one sample sequenced in a study of cytomegalovirus exposure and HLA in healthy donors. With 60 Vbeta and 13 Jbeta primers, the PCR was carried out. Using immunoSEQ multiplex PCR, the repertoire was profiled, and TCRdb retains in-frame clones only, with some absent. The sample contains over 150,000 clones, 82% of which appear only once. Material: PBMCs. Every receptor here comes from a boy aged 2 to 9 in good health and CMV-seronegative.

The rearrangement links TRBV19 to TRBJ1-3; a weak D match, TRBD1 (5 bases). CDR1 LNHDA and CDR2 SQIVND come from the germline V gene (reference sequence). This CDR3 is built from 18 residues. The ends were cut back, 10 bases at V and 0 bases at J, with 25 bases in the middle. The CDR3: CATSRRGLAINSGNTIYF. The DNA of the CDR3 is TGTGCCACCTCCCGGCGGGGCTTAGCAATTAACTCTGGAAACACCATATATTTT.

The rearrangement joins TRBV23-1 to TRBJ2-7; 9 bases are shared with TRBD1. TRBV23-1 is flagged as an ORF with uncertain function. The CDR3 is 17 amino acids. V lost 2 bases, J lost 2 bases, and 10 bases stayed unmatched. The CDR3 DNA is TGCGCCAGCAGTCAACCGCCCCCGGGACAGGGAACCTACGAGCAGTACTTC. Encoded protein: CASSQPPPGQGTYEQYF.

This clone was recorded only once. The chain couples TRBV7-3 to TRBJ2-1; 7 bases map to TRBD2. Germline loops: CDR1 SGHTA, CDR2 FQGTGA. Germline trimming cut 5 bases from V and 2 bases from J; bases unmatched to any gene: 6. The length of the CDR3 is 15 residues. The CDR3 reads CASSPVGGAYNEQFF. The CDR3 DNA follows: TGTGCCAGCAGCCCAGTGGGGGGGGCCTACAATGAGCAGTTCTTC.

This clone was seen more than once but under ten times. The chain has TRBV19 and TRBJ1-1; unclear D gene. This CDR3 has 13 residues. Trimming cost V 3 bases and J 3 bases, with 8 bases left between them. Germline V CDR1 and CDR2: LNHDA, SQIVND (reference sequence). Written as DNA, the CDR3 is TGTGCCAGTAGTATGTTCCCGGACACTGAAGCTTTCTTT. Encoded protein: CASSMFPDTEAFF. The variable domain in full, completed from reference TRBV19 and TRBJ1-1, reads DGGITQSPKYLFRKEGQNVTLSCEQNLNHDAMYWYRQDPGQGLRLIYYSQIVNDFQKGDIAEGYSVSREKKESFPLTVTSAQKNPTAFYLCASSMFPDTEAFFGQGTRLTVV.

The chain carries TRBV27 and TRBJ2-3; D not certain. Trimming removed 6 bases at V and 2 bases at J, with 9 bases between. This CDR3 has 13 residues. Germline V gives CDR1 MNHEY, CDR2 SMNVEV (reference sequence). This CDR3 is CASSLYYTDTQYF. CDR3 sequence (DNA): TGTGCCAGCAGCCTCTATTACACAGATACGCAGTATTTT.

The chain couples TRBV2 to TRBJ1-1, with D possibly being TRBD1 (6 bases). Germline V CDR1 and CDR2: SNHLY, FYNNEI. Between the trimmed V and J ends, which lost 4 bases and 3 bases, there was a span of 18 bases. The CDR3 is 16 amino acids. CDR3 region: CASSGHRAASDTEAFF. In nucleotides, the CDR3 is TGTGCCAGCAGTGGCCACAGGGCAGCTTCGGACACTGAAGCTTTCTTT.

The chain couples TRBV9 to TRBJ2-2; 8 bases line up with TRBD2. The junction had 9 bases not matched to a gene; V was cut back by 0 bases and J by 5 bases. The CDR3 covers 17 residues. Looked up from germline, CDR1 is SGDLS and CDR2 is YYNGEE. The CDR3 reads CASSVDPTGGETGELFF. Written as DNA, the CDR3 is TGTGCCAGCAGCGTAGACCCAACGGGGGGGGAGACCGGGGAGCTGTTTTTT.

The chain couples TRBV6-1 to TRBJ1-6, with D possibly being TRBD1 (6 bases). In germline, CDR1 is MNHNS, CDR2 SASEGT. The V end was cut by 1 base, the J end by 10 bases, with 8 bases between. CDR3 size: 13 residues. The chain's CDR3 is CASSEEGGSPLHF. CDR3 nucleotide sequence: TGTGCCAGCAGTGAAGAAGGGGGATCACCCCTCCACTTT.

This chain uses TRBV11-2 with TRBJ2-2, with a tentative D call TRBD1 (5 bases). Looked up from germline, CDR1 is SGHAT and CDR2 is FQNNGV. V was pared by 5 bases and J by 4 bases, with 14 bases between. CDR3 size: 15 residues. CDR3 amino acids: CASSLGGASTGELFF. CDR3 coding DNA: TGTGCCAGCAGCCTCGGTGGGGCGAGCACCGGGGAGCTGTTTTTT.

V and J are TRBV13 and TRBJ1-2, with TRBD1 matching 7 bases. CDR3 length equals 15 residues. With 5 bases clipped from V and 3 bases from J, the junction kept 9 bases outside the gene matches. Germline-derived CDR1 and CDR2 are PRHDT and FYEKMQ (reference sequence). The CDR3 region has the DNA TGTGCCAGCAGCAGCGACAGGGTCGACTACTATGGCTACACCTTC. Residues: CASSSDRVDYYGYTF.

This chain uses TRBV7-3 with TRBJ2-7; 10 bases are shared with TRBD2. The CDR3 is made up of 14 amino acids. V shed 0 bases and J 4 bases; nucleotides not matched to a gene: 0. Germline CDR1 and CDR2: SGHTA and FQGTGA. The CDR3 reads CASSLTSGGYEQYF. As DNA, the CDR3 is TGTGCCAGCAGCTTAACTAGCGGGGGGTACGAGCAGTACTTC.

The chain joins TRBV4-1 to TRBJ2-2; 12 bases match TRBD2. The V gene's germline CDR1 is MGHRA and CDR2 YSYEKL. With V trimmed by 6 bases and J by 1 base, 0 bases remained unmatched. The CDR3 is made up of 15 amino acids. DNA for the CDR3: TGCGCCAGCAGGGGACTAGCGGGGAACACCGGGGAGCTGTTTTTT. It is translated as CASRGLAGNTGELFF.

The chain is built from TRBV23-1 and TRBJ2-7; TRBD1 matches at 8 bases. TRBV23-1 is assigned to the ORF class and has an uncertain function. The CDR3 consists of 16 residues. V trimming: 3 bases; J trimming: 2 bases; junction bases outside the gene matches: 9. CDR3 protein: CASSHAGQGRPYEQYF. CDR3 coding DNA: TGCGCCAGCAGTCATGCAGGACAGGGAAGGCCCTACGAGCAGTACTTC.

The V gene is TRBV30, the J gene TRBJ2-1; TRBD2 matches 10 bases. CDR3 length equals 15 residues. Germline-derived CDR1 and CDR2 are GTSNPN and SVGIG (reference sequence). Unmatched junction bases numbered 10, after V lost 8 bases and J lost 3 bases. This chain's CDR3 is CAASQRGGGYNEQFF. CDR3 nucleotides: TGTGCCGCCTCCCAGCGGGGGGGCGGCTACAATGAGCAGTTCTTC.